The present T cell receptor (beta chain) was sequenced within a study of identical twins. A note on this clonotype: The antigen remains undetermined.

Points from the study as a whole: Cord blood's abundant beta clonotypes had fewer insertions, unlike memory repertoires. Modelling approaches yielded underestimates of out-of-frame TCR alpha sharing between monozygotic twins.

V was shortened by 2 bases and J by 4 bases, with 13 bases between the two germline ends. CDR3 size: 15 residues. Per germline, CDR1 SGHRS and CDR2 YFSETQ. In TCRdb, the 5' RACE reads were re-called with MiXCR into one record per CDR3 protein. The table has about 240,000 distinct CDR3 sequences, 12% seen once. The same data also contributed to another study, on yellow fever vaccine responses in identical twins.

The receptor was derived from a woman in her late teens or twenties in good health. The gene calls are TRBV5-1 and TRBJ1-3, with TRBD1 as a possible D gene (6 bases). The sample was memory (CD45RO+) T cells sorted from blood. CDR3 DNA sequence: TGCGCCAGCAGCTTAAAACAGGGAGGAGGAAACACCATATATTTT. Protein sequence: CASSLKQGGGNTIYF.